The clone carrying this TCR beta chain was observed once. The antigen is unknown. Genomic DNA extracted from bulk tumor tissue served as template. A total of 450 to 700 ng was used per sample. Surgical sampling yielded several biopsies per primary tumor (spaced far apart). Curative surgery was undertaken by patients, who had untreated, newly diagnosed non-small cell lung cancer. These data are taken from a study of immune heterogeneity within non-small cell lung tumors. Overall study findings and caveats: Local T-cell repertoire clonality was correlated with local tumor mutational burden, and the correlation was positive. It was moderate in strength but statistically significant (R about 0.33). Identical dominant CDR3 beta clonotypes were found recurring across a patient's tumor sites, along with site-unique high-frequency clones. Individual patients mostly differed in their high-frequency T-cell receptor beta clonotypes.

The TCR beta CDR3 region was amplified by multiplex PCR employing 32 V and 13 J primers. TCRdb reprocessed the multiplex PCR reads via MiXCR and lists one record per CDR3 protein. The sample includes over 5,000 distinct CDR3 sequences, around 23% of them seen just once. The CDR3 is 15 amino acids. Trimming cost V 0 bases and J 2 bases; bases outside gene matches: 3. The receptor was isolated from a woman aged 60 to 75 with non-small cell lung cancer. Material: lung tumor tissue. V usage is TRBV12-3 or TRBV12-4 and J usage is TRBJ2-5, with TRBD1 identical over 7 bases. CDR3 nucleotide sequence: TGTGCCAGCAGTTTAGCGTGGGGACAGCAAGAGACCCAGTACTTC. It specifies CASSLAWGQQETQYF.